This TCR beta chain is from a study of tumor-infiltrating lymphocytes in primary liver carcinoma. Looking at the study overall: Sample yields, roughly 3.65 to 8 million productive TCRbeta reads, were similar across the tissue types.

With approximately 470 ng total RNA as template and a constant-region primer, TCR beta cDNA was made. Generation of the TCR beta libraries relied on three nested multiplex PCR rounds using slightly modified ARM-PCR. TRBV1-TRBV30 forward primers paired with a C-beta reverse primer drove the first two PCR rounds, about 10 cycles each. MiXCR, run by TCRdb on the multiplex PCR reads, gives a single entry per CDR3 protein. The sample yields fewer than 200,000 distinct CDR3 sequences, around four fifths seen once. Germline V CDR1 and CDR2: MNHNS, SASEGT. The CDR3 runs 12 residues. Joint extraction of RNA and DNA used roughly 18-34 mg of bulk tissue that was unsorted. Through surgical resection, the patients' primary liver carcinoma was treated. Concerning this clonotype itself: The missing conserved phenylalanine or tryptophan at the end of this CDR3 makes a read error likely.

The chain combines TRBV6-1 with TRBJ2-1; 8 bases are a match to TRBD2. The specimen sequenced was tumor tissue from primary liver carcinoma. This receptor was obtained from a man aged 40-50 years with primary liver carcinoma and hepatitis B virus infection. The CDR3 DNA reads TGTACCAGCAGTAAAGCGGGGGATGAGCAGTTCGTC. Protein: CTSSKAGDEQFV.